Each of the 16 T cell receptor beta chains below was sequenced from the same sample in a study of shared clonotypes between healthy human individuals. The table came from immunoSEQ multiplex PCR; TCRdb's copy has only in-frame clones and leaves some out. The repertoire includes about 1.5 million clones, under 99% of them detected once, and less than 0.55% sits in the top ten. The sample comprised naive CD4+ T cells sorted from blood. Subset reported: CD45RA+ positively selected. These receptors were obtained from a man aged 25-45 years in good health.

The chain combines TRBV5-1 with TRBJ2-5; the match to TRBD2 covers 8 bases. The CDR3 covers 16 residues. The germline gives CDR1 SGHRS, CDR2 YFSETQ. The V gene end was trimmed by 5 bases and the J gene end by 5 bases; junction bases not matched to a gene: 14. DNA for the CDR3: TGCGCCAGCAGTTTCCAGCACGGGAGGGCAGCGGAGACCCAGTACTTC. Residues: CASSFQHGRAAETQYF.

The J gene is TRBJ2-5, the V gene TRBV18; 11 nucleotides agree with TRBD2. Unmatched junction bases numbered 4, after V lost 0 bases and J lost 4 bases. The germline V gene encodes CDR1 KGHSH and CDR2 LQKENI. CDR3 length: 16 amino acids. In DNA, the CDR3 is TGTGCCAGCTCACCACCGTTAGCGGGAGGGGTAGAGACCCAGTACTTC. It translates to CASSPPLAGGVETQYF.

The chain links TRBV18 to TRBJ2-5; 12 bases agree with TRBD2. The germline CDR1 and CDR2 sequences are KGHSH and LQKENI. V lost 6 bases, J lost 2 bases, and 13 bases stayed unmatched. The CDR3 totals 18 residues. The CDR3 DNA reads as TGTGCCAGCTCCCCTCGACTAGCGGGAGCTCTGATTCAAGAGACCCAGTACTTC. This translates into CASSPRLAGALIQETQYF.

Here the CDR3 DNA reads TGTGCCAGCAGCTCCCCTTACGAGCAGTACTTC. It encodes CASSSPYEQYF. This chain joins TRBV2 and TRBJ2-7; no reliable D call. The length of the CDR3 is 11 residues. V lost 6 bases and J 4 bases, leaving 7 bases between the germline ends. Germline loops: CDR1 SNHLY, CDR2 FYNNEI.

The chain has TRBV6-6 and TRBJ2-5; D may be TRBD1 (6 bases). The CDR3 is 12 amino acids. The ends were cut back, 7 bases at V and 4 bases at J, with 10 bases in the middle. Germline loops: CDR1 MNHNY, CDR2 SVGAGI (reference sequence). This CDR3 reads CASNRVGETQYF. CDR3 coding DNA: TGTGCCAGCAACAGGGTGGGAGAGACCCAGTACTTC.

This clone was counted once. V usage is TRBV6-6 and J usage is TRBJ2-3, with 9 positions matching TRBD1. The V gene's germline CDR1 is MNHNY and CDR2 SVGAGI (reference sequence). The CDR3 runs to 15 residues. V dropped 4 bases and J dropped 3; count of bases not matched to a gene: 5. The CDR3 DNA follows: TGTGCCAGCAGTTGGGACAGGGTTGAAACAGATACGCAGTATTTT. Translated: CASSWDRVETDTQYF.

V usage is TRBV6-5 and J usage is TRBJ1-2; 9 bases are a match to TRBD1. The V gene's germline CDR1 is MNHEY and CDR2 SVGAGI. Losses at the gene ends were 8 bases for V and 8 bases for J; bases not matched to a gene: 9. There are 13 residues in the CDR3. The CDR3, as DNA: TGTGCCAGCGGGGGGGACAGGGCTAGCGGCTACACCTTC. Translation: CASGGDRASGYTF.

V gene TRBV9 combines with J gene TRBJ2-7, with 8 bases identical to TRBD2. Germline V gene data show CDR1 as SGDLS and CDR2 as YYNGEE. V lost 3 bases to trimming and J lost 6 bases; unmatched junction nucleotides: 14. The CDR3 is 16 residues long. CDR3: CASSAIGSGSFSEQYF. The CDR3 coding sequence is TGTGCCAGCAGCGCCATTGGCAGCGGGAGTTTCTCCGAGCAGTACTTC.

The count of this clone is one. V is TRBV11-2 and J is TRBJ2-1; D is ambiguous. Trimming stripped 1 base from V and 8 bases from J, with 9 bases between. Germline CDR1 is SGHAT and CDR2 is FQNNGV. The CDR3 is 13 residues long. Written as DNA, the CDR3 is TGTGCCAGCAGCTTAGCCTGGTTCTATGAGCAGTTCTTC. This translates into CASSLAWFYEQFF.

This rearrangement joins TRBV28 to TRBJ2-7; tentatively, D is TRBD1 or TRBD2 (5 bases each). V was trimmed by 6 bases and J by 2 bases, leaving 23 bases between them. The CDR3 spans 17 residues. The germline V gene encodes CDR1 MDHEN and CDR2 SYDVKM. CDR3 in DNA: TGTGCCAGCAGACCCCTCAAGGGACGAACGGTTGCCTACGAGCAGTACTTC. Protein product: CASRPLKGRTVAYEQYF.

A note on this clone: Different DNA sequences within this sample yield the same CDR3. The CDR3 spells CAIRLAGGPGELFF. CDR3 nucleotide sequence: TGTGCCATCCGACTAGCGGGAGGGCCCGGGGAGCTGTTTTTT. This sequence joins TRBV10-3 and TRBJ2-2, with 14 bases aligning to TRBD2. Losses at the gene ends were 8 bases for V and 6 bases for J; bases not matched to a gene: 2. Germline-derived CDR1 and CDR2 are ENHRY and SYGVKD. The CDR3 consists of 14 residues.

CDR3 coding DNA: TGTGCCAGCAGCGTAATGGAGACCCAGTACTTC. It yields the protein CASSVMETQYF. The chain links TRBV2 to TRBJ2-5, with unresolved D. There are 11 residues in the CDR3. V dropped 6 bases and J dropped 5 bases, with 7 bases sitting between them. Germline V lookup: CDR1 SNHLY, CDR2 FYNNEI. Full variable domain (outside the CDR3, taken from reference TRBV2 and TRBJ2-5): EPEVTQTPSHQVTQMGQEVILRCVPISNHLYFYWYRQILGQKVEFLVSFYNNEISEKSEIFDDQFSVERPDGSNFTLKIRSTKLEDSAMYFCASSVMETQYFGPGTRLLVL.

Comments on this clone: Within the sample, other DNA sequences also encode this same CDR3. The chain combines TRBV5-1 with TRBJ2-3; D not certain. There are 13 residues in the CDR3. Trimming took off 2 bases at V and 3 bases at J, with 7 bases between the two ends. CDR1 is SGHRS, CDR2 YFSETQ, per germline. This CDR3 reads CASSFGPTDTQYF. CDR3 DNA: TGCGCCAGCAGCTTCGGCCCGACAGATACGCAGTATTTT. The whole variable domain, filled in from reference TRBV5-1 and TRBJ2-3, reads KAGVTQTPRYLIKTRGQQVTLSCSPISGHRSVSWYQQTPGQGLQFLFEYFSETQRNKGNFPGRFSGRQFSNSRSEMNVSTLELGDSALYLCASSFGPTDTQYFGPGTRLTVL.

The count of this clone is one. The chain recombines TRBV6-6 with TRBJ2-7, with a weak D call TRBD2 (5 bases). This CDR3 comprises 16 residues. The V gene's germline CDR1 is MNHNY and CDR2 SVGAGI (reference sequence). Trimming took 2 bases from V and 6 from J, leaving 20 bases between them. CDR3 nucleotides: TGTGCCAGCAGTTACCGGACCGATAGTCGGCGGGCCGAGCAGTACTTC. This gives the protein CASSYRTDSRRAEQYF.

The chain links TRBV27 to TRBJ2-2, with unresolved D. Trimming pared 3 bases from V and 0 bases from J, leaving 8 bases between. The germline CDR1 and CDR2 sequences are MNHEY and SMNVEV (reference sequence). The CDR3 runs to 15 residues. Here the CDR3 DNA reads TGTGCCAGCAGTTTGTATCCCCCGAACACCGGGGAGCTGTTTTTT. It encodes CASSLYPPNTGELFF.

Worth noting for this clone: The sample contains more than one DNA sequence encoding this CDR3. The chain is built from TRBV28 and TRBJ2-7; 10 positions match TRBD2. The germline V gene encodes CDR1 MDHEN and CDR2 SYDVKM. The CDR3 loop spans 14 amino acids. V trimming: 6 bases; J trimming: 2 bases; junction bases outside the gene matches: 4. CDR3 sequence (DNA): TGTGCCAGCAGCCCACTAGCGGGGACCTACGAGCAGTACTTC. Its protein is CASSPLAGTYEQYF. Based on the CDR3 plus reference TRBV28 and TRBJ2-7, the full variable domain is DVKVTQSSRYLVKRTGEKVFLECVQDMDHENMFWYRQDPGLGLRLIYFSYDVKMKEKGDIPEGYSVSREKKERFSLILESASTNQTSMYLCASSPLAGTYEQYFGPGTRLTVT.